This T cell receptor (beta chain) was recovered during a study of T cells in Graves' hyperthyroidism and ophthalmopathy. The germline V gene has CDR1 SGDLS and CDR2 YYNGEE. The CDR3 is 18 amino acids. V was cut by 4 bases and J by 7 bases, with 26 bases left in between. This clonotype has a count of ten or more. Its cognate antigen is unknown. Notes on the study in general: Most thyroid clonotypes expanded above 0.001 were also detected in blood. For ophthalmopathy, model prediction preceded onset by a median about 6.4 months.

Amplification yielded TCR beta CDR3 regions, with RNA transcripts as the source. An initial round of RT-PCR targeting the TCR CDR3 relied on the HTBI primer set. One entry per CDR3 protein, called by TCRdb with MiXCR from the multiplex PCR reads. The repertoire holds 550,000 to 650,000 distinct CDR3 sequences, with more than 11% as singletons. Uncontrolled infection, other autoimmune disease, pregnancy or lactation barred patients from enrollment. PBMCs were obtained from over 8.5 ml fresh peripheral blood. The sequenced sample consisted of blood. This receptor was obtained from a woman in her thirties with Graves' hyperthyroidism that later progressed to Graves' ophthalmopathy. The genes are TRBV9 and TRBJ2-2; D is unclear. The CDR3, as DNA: TGTGCCAGCAGCCCCAAGAAGATTGAGAGAGGTGTTATCGGGGAGCTGTTTTTT. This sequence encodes CASSPKKIERGVIGELFF.